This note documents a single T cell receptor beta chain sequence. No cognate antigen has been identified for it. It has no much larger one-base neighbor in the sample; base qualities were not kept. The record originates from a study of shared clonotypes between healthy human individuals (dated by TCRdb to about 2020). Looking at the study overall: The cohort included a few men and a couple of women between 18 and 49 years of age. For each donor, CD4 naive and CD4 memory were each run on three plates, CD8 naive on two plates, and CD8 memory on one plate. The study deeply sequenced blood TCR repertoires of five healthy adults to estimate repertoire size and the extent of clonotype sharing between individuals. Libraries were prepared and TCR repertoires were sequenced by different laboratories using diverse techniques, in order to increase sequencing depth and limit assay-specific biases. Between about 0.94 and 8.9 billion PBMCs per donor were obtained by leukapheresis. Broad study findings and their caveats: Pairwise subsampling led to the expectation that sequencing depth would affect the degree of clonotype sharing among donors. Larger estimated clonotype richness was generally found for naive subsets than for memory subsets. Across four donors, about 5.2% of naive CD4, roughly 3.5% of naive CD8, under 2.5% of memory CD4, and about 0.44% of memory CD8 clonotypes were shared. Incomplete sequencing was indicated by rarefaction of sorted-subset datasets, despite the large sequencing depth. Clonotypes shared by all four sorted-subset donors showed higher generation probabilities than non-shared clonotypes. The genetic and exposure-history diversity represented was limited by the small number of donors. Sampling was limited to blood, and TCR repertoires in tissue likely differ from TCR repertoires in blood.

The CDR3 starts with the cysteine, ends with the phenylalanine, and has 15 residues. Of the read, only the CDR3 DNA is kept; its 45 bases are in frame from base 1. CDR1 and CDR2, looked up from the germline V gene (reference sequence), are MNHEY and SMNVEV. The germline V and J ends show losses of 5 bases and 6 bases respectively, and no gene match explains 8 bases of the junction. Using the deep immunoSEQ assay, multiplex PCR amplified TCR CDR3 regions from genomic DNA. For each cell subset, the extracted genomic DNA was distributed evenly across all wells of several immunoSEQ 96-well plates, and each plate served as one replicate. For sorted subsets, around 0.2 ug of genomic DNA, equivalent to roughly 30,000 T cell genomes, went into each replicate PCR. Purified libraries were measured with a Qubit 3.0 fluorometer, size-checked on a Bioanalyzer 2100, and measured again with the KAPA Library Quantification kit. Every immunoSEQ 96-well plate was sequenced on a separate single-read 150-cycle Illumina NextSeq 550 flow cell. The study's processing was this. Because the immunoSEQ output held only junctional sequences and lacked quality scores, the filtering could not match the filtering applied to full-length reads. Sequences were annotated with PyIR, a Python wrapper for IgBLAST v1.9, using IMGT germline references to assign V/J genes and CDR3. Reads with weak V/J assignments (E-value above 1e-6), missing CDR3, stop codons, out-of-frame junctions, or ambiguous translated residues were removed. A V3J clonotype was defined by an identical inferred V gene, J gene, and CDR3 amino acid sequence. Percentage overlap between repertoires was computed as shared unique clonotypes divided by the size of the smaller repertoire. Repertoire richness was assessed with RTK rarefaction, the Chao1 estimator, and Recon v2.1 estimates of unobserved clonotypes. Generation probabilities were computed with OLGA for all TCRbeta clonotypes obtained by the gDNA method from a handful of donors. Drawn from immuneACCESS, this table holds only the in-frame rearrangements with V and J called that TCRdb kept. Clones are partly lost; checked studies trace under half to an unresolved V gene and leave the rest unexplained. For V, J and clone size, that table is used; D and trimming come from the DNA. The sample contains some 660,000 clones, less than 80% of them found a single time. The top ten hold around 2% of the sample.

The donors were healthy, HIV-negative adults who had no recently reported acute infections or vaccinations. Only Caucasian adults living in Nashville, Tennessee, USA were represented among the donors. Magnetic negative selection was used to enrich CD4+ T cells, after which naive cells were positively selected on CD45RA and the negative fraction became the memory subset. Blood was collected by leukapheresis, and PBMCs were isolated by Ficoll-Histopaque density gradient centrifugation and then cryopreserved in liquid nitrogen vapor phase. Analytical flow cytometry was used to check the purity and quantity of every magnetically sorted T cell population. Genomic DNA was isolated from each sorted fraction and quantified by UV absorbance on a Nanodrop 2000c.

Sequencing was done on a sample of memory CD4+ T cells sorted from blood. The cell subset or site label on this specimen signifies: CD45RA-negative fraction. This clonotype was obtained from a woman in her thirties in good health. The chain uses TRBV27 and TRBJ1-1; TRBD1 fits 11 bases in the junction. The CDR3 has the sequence CASSPRTGGSAEAFF. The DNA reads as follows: TGTGCCAGCAGTCCCCGGACAGGGGGCTCGGCTGAAGCTTTCTTT.